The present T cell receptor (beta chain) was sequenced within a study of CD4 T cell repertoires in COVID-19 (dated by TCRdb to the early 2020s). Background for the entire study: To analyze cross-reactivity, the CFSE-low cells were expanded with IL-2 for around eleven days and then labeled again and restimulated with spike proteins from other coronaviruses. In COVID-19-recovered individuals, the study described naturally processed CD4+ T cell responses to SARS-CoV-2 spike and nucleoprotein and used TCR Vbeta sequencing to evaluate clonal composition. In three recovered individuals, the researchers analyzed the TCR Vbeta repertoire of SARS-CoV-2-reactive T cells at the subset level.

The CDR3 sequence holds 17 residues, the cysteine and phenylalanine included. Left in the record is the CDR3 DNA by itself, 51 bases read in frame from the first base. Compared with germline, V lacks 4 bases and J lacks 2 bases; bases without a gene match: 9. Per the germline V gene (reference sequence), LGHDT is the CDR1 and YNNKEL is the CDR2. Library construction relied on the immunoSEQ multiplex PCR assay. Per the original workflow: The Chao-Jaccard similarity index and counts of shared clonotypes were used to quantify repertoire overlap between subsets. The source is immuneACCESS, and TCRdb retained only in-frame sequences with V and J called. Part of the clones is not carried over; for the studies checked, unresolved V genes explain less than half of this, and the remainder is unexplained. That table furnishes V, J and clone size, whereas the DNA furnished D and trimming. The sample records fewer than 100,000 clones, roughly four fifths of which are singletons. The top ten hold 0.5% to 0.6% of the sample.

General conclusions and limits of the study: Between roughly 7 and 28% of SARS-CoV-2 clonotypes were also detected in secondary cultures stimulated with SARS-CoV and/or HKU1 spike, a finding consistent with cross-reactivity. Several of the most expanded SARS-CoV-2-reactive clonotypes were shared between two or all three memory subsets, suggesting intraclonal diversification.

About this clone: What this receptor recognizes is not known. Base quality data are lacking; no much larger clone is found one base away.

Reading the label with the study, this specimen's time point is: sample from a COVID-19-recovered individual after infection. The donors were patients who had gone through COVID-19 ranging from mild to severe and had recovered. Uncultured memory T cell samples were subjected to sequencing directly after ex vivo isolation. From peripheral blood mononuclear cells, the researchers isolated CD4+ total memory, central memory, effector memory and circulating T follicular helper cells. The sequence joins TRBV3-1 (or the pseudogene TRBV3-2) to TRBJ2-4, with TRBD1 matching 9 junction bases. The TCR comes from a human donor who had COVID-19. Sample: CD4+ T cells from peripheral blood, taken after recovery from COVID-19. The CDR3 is CASSRSTGGESKNIQYF. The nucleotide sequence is TGTGCCAGCAGCCGCAGTACAGGGGGCGAATCCAAAAACATTCAGTACTTC.